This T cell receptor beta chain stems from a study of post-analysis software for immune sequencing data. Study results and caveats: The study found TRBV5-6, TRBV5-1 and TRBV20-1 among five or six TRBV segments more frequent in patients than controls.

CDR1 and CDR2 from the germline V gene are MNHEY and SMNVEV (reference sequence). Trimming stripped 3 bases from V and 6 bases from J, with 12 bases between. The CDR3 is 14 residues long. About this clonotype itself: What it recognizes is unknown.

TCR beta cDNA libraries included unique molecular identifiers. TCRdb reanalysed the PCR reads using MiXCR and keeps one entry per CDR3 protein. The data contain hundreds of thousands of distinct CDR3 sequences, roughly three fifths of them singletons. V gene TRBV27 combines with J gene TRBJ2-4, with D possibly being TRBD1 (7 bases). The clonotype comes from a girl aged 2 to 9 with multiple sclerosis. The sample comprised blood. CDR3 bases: TGTGCCAGCAGTTTCACCAGGGGGGTAAACATTCAGTACTTC. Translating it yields CASSFTRGVNIQYF.